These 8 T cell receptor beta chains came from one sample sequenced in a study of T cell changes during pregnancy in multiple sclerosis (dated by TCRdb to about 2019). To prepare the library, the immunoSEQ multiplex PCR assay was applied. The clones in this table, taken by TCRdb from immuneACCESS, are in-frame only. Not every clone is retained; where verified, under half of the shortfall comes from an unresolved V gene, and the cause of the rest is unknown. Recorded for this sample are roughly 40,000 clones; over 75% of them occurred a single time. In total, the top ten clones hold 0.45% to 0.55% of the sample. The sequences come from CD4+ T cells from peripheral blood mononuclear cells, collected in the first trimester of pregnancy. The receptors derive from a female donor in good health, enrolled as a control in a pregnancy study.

This CDR3 is CASSRGRDNEQFF. In DNA, the CDR3 is TGCGCCAGCAGCCGGGGGCGGGACAATGAGCAGTTCTTC. V gene TRBV4-3 combines with J gene TRBJ2-1, with D possibly being TRBD1 (6 bases). Germline V gene data show CDR1 as LGHNA and CDR2 as YSLEER. V lost 4 bases to trimming and J lost 5 bases, with 9 bases between them. The length of the CDR3 is 13 residues.

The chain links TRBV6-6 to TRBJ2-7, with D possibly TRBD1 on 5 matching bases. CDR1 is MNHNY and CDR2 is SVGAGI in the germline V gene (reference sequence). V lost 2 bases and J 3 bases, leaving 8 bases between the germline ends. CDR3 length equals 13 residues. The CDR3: CASSYGALYEQYF. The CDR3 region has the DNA TGTGCCAGCAGTTACGGGGCACTCTACGAGCAGTACTTC.

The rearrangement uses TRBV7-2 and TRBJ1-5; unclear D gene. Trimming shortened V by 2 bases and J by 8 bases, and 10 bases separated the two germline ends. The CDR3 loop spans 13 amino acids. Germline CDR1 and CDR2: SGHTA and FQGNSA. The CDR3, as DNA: TGTGCCAGCAGCTTAACGCCGGTGAAGCCCCAGCATTTT. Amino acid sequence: CASSLTPVKPQHF. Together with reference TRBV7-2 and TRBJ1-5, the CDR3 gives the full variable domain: GAGVSQSPSNKVTEKGKDVELRCDPISGHTALYWYRQSLGQGLEFLIYFQGNSAPDKSGLPSDRFSAERTGGSVSTLTIQRTQQEDSAVYLCASSLTPVKPQHFGDGTRLSIL.

The CDR3 coding sequence is TGCGCCAGCAGCCAGACTAGCGGCAGATACGAGCAGTACTTC. Its translation: CASSQTSGRYEQYF. The V gene is TRBV4-3, the J gene TRBJ2-7, with 9 bases identical to TRBD2. J lost 4 bases, V lost 3 bases, and 4 bases had no gene match. The germline CDR1 and CDR2 sequences are LGHNA and YSLEER. The CDR3 has 14 amino acids.

CDR3 in amino acids: CASGAGNQPQHF. The CDR3 DNA reads TGTGCCAGCGGCGCGGGGAATCAGCCCCAGCATTTT. The chain is built from TRBV5-6 and TRBJ1-5; D is undetermined. V shed 7 bases and J shed 4 bases, with 9 bases lying between them. Germline CDR1 reads SGHDT; CDR2 reads YYEEEE. There are 12 residues in the CDR3.

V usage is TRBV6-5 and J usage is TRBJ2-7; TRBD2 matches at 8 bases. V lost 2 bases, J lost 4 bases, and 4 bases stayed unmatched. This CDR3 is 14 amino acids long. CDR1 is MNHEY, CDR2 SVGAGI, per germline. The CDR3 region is CASSYKTSEYEQYF. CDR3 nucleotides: TGTGCCAGCAGTTACAAGACTAGCGAATACGAGCAGTACTTC.

The CDR3 DNA reads as TGTGCCAGCAGTTTTAGGGGTCAGGGCAATGGCTACACCTTC. This sequence encodes CASSFRGQGNGYTF. The gene calls are TRBV27 and TRBJ1-2; possibly TRBD1 for D (5 bases). This CDR3 has 14 amino acids. Germline V gives CDR1 MNHEY, CDR2 SMNVEV (reference sequence). V dropped 3 bases and J dropped 6 bases, with 14 bases sitting between them.

The CDR3 loop is CASSVQGAGANVLTF. CDR3 nucleotide sequence: TGTGCCAGCAGTGTACAGGGGGCTGGGGCCAACGTCCTGACTTTC. The V call is TRBV2, the J call TRBJ2-6; 8 positions match TRBD1. The CDR3 contains 15 residues. Germline assignment: CDR1 SNHLY and CDR2 FYNNEI. V shed 4 bases and J 2 bases; nucleotides not matched to a gene: 1.